What follows are 8 T cell receptor beta chains derived from one specimen sequenced in a study of blood T cell repertoires in COVID-19. Produced via immunoSEQ multiplex PCR; TCRdb's table is partial and in-frame only. Of around 67,000 clones detected, approximately 86% appear once; the ten largest clones hold about 16%. The sample taken for sequencing was peripheral blood. The receptor source for this set is a man aged 80 or over with active COVID-19.

To note about this clone: A read error may produce the germline difference seen at one junction end. V is TRBV5-6 and J is TRBJ2-5; 8 bases match TRBD1. CDR1 and CDR2 (germline): SGHDT, YYEEEE. CDR3 length: 15 amino acids. The CDR3 DNA reads TGTGCCAGCAGTTTGGGACAGGAGTACCAAGAGACCCAGTACTTC. It specifies CASSLGQEYQETQYF.

The genes are TRBV21-1 and TRBJ1-1; the D call in the table, TRBD1, was not verified against the DNA. TRBV21-1 is a documented pseudogene. The CDR3 totals 19 residues. CDR3 region: CASRGADRGRVVAHTEAFF. As DNA, the CDR3 is TGTGCCAGCCGAGGAGCGGACAGGGGGCGAGTTGTCGCGCACACTGAAGCTTTCTTT.

The CDR3 protein is CASSRTSGVPHEQYF. The CDR3, as DNA: TGTGCCAGCAGCAGGACCAGCGGCGTCCCCCACGAGCAGTACTTC. The chain combines TRBV6-2 or TRBV6-3 with TRBJ2-7, with D possibly being TRBD2 (5 bases). V was clipped by 6 bases and J by 5 bases, with 20 bases between them. Germline CDR1 and CDR2: MNHEY and SVGEGT. The CDR3 runs 15 residues.

V is TRBV19 and J is TRBJ2-2, with D tentatively TRBD1 (5 bases). Germline V gene sequence: CDR1 LNHDA, CDR2 SQIVND (reference sequence). CDR3 size: 15 residues. Deletions cut 2 bases from V and 5 bases from J, with 12 bases between. CDR3 sequence reads: CASSISRGWTGELFF. CDR3 bases: TGTGCCAGTAGTATATCAAGGGGTTGGACCGGGGAGCTGTTTTTT.

The chain joins TRBV6-2 or TRBV6-3 to TRBJ1-2; the D gene is possibly TRBD1 (5 bases). V lost 2 bases and J 1 base, leaving 17 bases between the germline ends. The V gene's germline CDR1 is MNHEY and CDR2 SVGEGT. CDR3 length: 17 residues. Written as DNA, the CDR3 is TGTGCCAGCAGTTACGGGGCGGGAGACAGCTTTAACTATGGCTACACCTTC. Its translation: CASSYGAGDSFNYGYTF.

V and J are TRBV6-6 and TRBJ2-7; 14 bases agree with TRBD2. From germline, CDR1 is MNHNY and CDR2 SVGAGI (reference sequence). J gave up 0 bases and V 5 bases, and 9 bases lay outside the gene matches. The CDR3 covers 18 residues. CDR3 DNA sequence: TGTGCCAGCAGTCGGTTTTCCGGGACTAGCGGGAGCTCCTACGAGCAGTACTTC. Amino acids: CASSRFSGTSGSSYEQYF.

The V and J genes are TRBV6-5 and TRBJ2-7; D perhaps matches TRBD2 (6 bases). Germline-derived CDR1 and CDR2 are MNHEY and SVGAGI. This CDR3 is 13 amino acids long. The V end lost 7 bases, the J end lost 1 base, and 11 bases lay between the germline ends. CDR3 nucleotides: TGTGCCAGCAATTATGGGGGGTCCTACGAGCAGTACTTC. Encoded protein: CASNYGGSYEQYF.

This rearrangement joins TRBV12-3 or TRBV12-4 to TRBJ1-2; no reliable D call. V was trimmed by 5 bases and J by 5 bases, leaving 9 bases between them. This CDR3 has 12 amino acids. CDR3 sequence reads: CASSPGWYGYTF. CDR3 nucleotide sequence: TGTGCCAGCAGTCCGGGGTGGTATGGCTACACCTTC.